This passage covers 10 T cell receptor beta chains from one sample sequenced in a study of T-cell memory formation after mild COVID-19. TCRdb redid the calling of the 5' RACE reads with MiXCR, one entry per CDR3 protein. The profile covers about 90,000 distinct CDR3 sequences, with over 13% appearing a single time and around two fifths taken by the ten largest. Sequenced input: PBMCs or a T cell subset sorted from them (not recorded which). The receptors derive from a man between 18 and 35 years old who had mild COVID-19 (a few samples of this study predate the infection). Cell type and time point are not known.

This clonotype was observed a handful of times. This sequence joins TRBV21-1 and TRBJ2-7; no check of the table's D call, TRBD1, against the DNA was made. TRBV21-1 counts as a pseudogene. The CDR3 runs 15 residues. DNA for the CDR3: TGTGCCAGCAGCAAAGAGGGGCCAGCCCAGGGCGAGCAGTACGTC. Its translation: CASSKEGPAQGEQYV.

The V gene is TRBV7-9, the J gene TRBJ2-5; the match to TRBD2 covers 9 bases. Trimming at V came to 2 bases and at J to 1 base, leaving 2 bases not matched to a gene. The CDR3 sequence is 15 residues long. The germline V gene has CDR1 SEHNR and CDR2 FQNEAQ (reference sequence). In DNA form, the CDR3 reads TGTGCCAGCAGCTTAAGGCGGGGGGGCCAAGAGACCCAGTACTTC. Translation gives CASSLRRGGQETQYF.

In this sample, this clonotype turned up a few times. V and J are TRBV6-2 or TRBV6-3 and TRBJ2-7, with TRBD1 identical over 8 bases. V shed 6 bases and J 3 bases; nucleotides not matched to a gene: 7. Germline V gene data show CDR1 as MNHEY and CDR2 as SVGEGT. The CDR3 has 14 residues. The CDR3 reads CASRAPGGYYEQYV. CDR3 nucleotides: TGTGCCAGCAGGGCCCCAGGGGGCTACTACGAGCAGTACGTC.

The genes are TRBV7-9 and TRBJ2-1, with a possible D match to TRBD2 (6 bases). The V and J ends lost 5 bases and 7 bases respectively, with 15 bases between them. Looked up from germline, CDR1 is SEHNR and CDR2 is FQNEAQ (reference sequence). The CDR3 has 14 residues. The chain's CDR3 is CASSLDGGPNEQFF. The CDR3 nucleotides are TGTGCCAGCAGCCTTGACGGGGGACCGAATGAGCAGTTCTTC.

The sample holds a few counts of this clonotype. The rearrangement joins TRBV6-6 to TRBJ2-7; possibly TRBD1 for D (7 bases). The CDR3 runs to 14 residues. V was pared by 4 bases and J by 2 bases, with 12 bases between. CDR1 and CDR2 from the germline V gene are MNHNY and SVGAGI (reference sequence). In nucleotides, the CDR3 is TGTGCCAGCAGTTTCGGGGGACAGACCTACGAGCAGTACGTC. It yields the protein CASSFGGQTYEQYV.

The V gene is TRBV12-3 or TRBV12-4, the J gene TRBJ1-1; D might be TRBD1 (6 bases). This CDR3 comprises 14 residues. The V and J ends lost 4 bases and 5 bases respectively, with 14 bases between them. The CDR3 loop is CASSSVGGQTEAFF. CDR3 bases: TGTGCCAGCAGTTCCGTTGGGGGGCAAACTGAAGCTTTCTTT.

This clonotype has a handful of counts. This rearrangement joins TRBV28 to TRBJ2-3; 8 bases align to TRBD2. The CDR3 loop spans 17 amino acids. V gave up 5 bases and J gave up 6 bases; unmatched junction bases: 16. Germline lookup yields CDR1 MDHEN and CDR2 SYDVKM. This chain's CDR3 is CASSPTGGGPATDTQYF. The CDR3 bases are TGTGCCAGCAGTCCCACGGGGGGGGGTCCCGCAACTGATACGCAGTATTTT.

This rearrangement joins TRBV7-9 to TRBJ2-5; D is perhaps TRBD2 (6 bases). Germline V lookup: CDR1 SEHNR, CDR2 FQNEAQ (reference sequence). V was shortened by 0 bases and J by 0 bases, with 8 bases between the two germline ends. The CDR3 totals 15 residues. CDR3 region: CASSLAWGDQETQYF. The DNA of the CDR3 is TGTGCCAGCAGCTTAGCGTGGGGGGACCAAGAGACCCAGTACTTC.

This clonotype was observed a handful of times. The rearrangement uses TRBV6-2 or TRBV6-3 and TRBJ2-7, with D hard to call. Trimming removed 2 bases from V and 2 bases from J, with 7 bases in between. Germline CDR1 MNHEY, CDR2 SVGEGT. CDR3 length: 13 amino acids. The CDR3 DNA sequence: TGTGCCAGCAGTTACCACAGAACCTACGAGCAGTACGTC. As protein: CASSYHRTYEQYV.

This clonotype was recorded a few times. The V gene is TRBV12-3 or TRBV12-4, the J gene TRBJ2-3; D is uncertain. The CDR3 extends over 13 amino acids. Trimming pared 3 bases from V and 10 bases from J, leaving 14 bases between. The CDR3: CASSLAQEKAQYF. As DNA, the CDR3 is TGTGCCAGCAGTTTGGCCCAGGAAAAGGCGCAGTATTTT.